The clone carrying this TCR beta chain was detected ten times or more. Its antigen is undetermined. Amplified TCR beta CDR3 regions came from RNA transcripts. First-round RT-PCR of the TCR CDR3 relied on the HTBI primer set. In TCRdb, the multiplex PCR reads were re-called with MiXCR into one record per CDR3 protein. Of 600,000 or so distinct CDR3 sequences in the sample, approximately 15% were seen once. These data originate in a study of T cells in Graves' hyperthyroidism and ophthalmopathy. Study-wide results and limits: Prediction of ophthalmopathy progression came a median around 6.1 months pre-onset.

The germline V gene has CDR1 SGHTA and CDR2 FQGTGA. V was shortened by 5 bases and J by 6 bases, with 15 bases between the two germline ends. The CDR3 length is 14 residues. Ophthalmopathy cases met thresholds of Clinical Activity Score at least 3, NOSPECS grade at least 4 and duration under 3 months. Source material for PBMCs was less than 12 ml fresh peripheral blood. The origin of this receptor is a woman aged 45 to 65 with Graves' ophthalmopathy. The chain combines TRBV7-3 with TRBJ2-3, with D possibly matching TRBD2 (5 bases). The sample taken for sequencing was blood. This CDR3 reads CASSPRVGWDTQYF. For the CDR3, the DNA is TGTGCCAGCAGCCCGAGGGTGGGATGGGATACGCAGTATTTT.